Listed here are 23 T cell receptor beta chains from one sample, sequenced in a study of cytomegalovirus exposure and HLA in healthy donors. The PCR ran on 60 Vbeta and 13 Jbeta primers. Sequenced by immunoSEQ multiplex PCR; TCRdb stores in-frame clones only, minus some. In the table there are some 200,000 clones, 60% to 85% of which are singletons. Sequences were obtained from PBMCs. These receptor sequences come from a man in his forties in good health and CMV-seronegative.

The rearrangement joins TRBV15 to TRBJ1-1, with 8 bases identical to TRBD1. Trimming took 5 bases from V and 1 from J; bases not matched to a gene: 6. Germline lookup yields CDR1 LNHNV and CDR2 YYDKDF (reference sequence). The CDR3 sequence is 15 residues long. The CDR3 loop reads CATSGGTGTNTEAFF. The CDR3 nucleotides are TGTGCCACCAGCGGGGGGACAGGCACGAACACTGAAGCTTTCTTT.

This clone occurred once. The chain joins TRBV25-1 to TRBJ2-2, with 7 bases matching TRBD2. The CDR3 is made up of 14 amino acids. Germline loops: CDR1 MGHDK, CDR2 SYGVNS. Unmatched junction bases numbered 6, after V lost 5 bases and J lost 6 bases. CDR3 sequence (DNA): TGTGCCAGCAGTACGGGGGGACTATCCGGGGAGCTGTTTTTT. This translates into CASSTGGLSGELFF.

This clone showed up just a few times. This rearrangement joins TRBV2 to TRBJ2-1; no firm D call. CDR1 and CDR2 (germline): SNHLY, FYNNEI. V was pared by 1 base and J by 4 bases, with 5 bases between. The CDR3 consists of 13 residues. The CDR3 nucleotides read TGTGCCAGCAGTGAAGATGAGTACAATGAGCAGTTCTTC. Translating gives CASSEDEYNEQFF.

The rearrangement uses TRBV5-5 and TRBJ1-1; a weak D match, TRBD1 (5 bases). The V and J ends lost 2 bases and 0 bases respectively, with 8 bases between them. The germline CDR1 and CDR2 sequences are SGHKS and YYEKEE (reference sequence). The CDR3 sequence is 14 residues long. CDR3 sequence: CASSFGGVNTEAFF. In DNA form, the CDR3 reads TGTGCCAGCAGCTTCGGGGGGGTGAACACTGAAGCTTTCTTT.

This chain connects TRBV5-6 to TRBJ1-6; no clear D. Germline V gene data show CDR1 as SGHDT and CDR2 as YYEEEE. V was shortened by 3 bases and J by 14 bases, with 18 bases between the two germline ends. The CDR3 runs to 14 residues. In DNA form, the CDR3 reads TGTGCCAGCAGCTCCTATGGACCCGGGGAGACCCTCCACTTT. Translating it yields CASSSYGPGETLHF.

The V and J genes are TRBV5-6 and TRBJ2-2; 7 nucleotides agree with TRBD2. The CDR3 loop spans 15 amino acids. Looked up from germline, CDR1 is SGHDT and CDR2 is YYEEEE. Germline trimming cut 2 bases from V and 4 bases from J; bases unmatched to any gene: 5. This CDR3 reads CASSFRLAPTGELFF. CDR3 in DNA: TGTGCCAGCAGCTTTAGACTAGCTCCCACCGGGGAGCTGTTTTTT. The complete variable domain, with remaining parts taken from reference TRBV5-6 and TRBJ2-2, reads DAGVTQSPTHLIKTRGQQVTLRCSPKSGHDTVSWYQQALGQGPQFIFQYYEEEERQRGNFPDRFSGHQFPNYSSELNVNALLLGDSALYLCASSFRLAPTGELFFGEGSRLTVL.

V gene TRBV7-2 combines with J gene TRBJ1-6; 8 positions match TRBD1. This CDR3 comprises 16 residues. Germline lookup yields CDR1 SGHTA and CDR2 FQGNSA. With V trimmed by 3 bases and J by 5 bases, 6 bases remained unmatched. CDR3 bases: TGTGCCAGCAGCTTCTTTCAGGGGGCGAATAATTCACCCCTCCACTTT. Its protein product is CASSFFQGANNSPLHF.

The V and J genes are TRBV28 and TRBJ1-1; unclear D gene. V gave up 8 bases and J gave up 4 bases, with 11 bases separating them. This CDR3 is 12 amino acids long. Germline CDR1 reads MDHEN; CDR2 reads SYDVKM. The CDR3 coding sequence is TGTGCCAGCCAAACTTTTTCCACTGAAGCTTTCTTT. As protein: CASQTFSTEAFF.

The chain employs TRBV13 and TRBJ1-5, with D tentatively TRBD1 (5 bases). With 2 bases removed from V and 1 base from J, the gap between germline ends came to 6 bases. The CDR3 has 14 amino acids. CDR1 PRHDT and CDR2 FYEKMQ come from the germline V gene (reference sequence). CDR3 sequence (DNA): TGTGCCAGCAGCTTAAGGGGCAGCAATCAGCCCCAGCATTTT. As protein: CASSLRGSNQPQHF.

This chain links TRBV7-2 with TRBJ2-1, with D tentatively TRBD2 (6 bases). The CDR3 has 15 amino acids. Germline assignment: CDR1 SGHTA and CDR2 FQGNSA. V gave up 0 bases and J gave up 2 bases, with 8 bases separating them. CDR3 loop: CASSLAGGPYNEQFF. CDR3 DNA sequence: TGTGCCAGCAGCTTAGCCGGGGGTCCCTACAATGAGCAGTTCTTC.

The V and J genes are TRBV29-1 and TRBJ2-7; 15 bases align to TRBD2. This CDR3 region has 14 residues. The germline gives CDR1 SQVTM, CDR2 ANQGSEA. Unmatched junction bases numbered 5, after V lost 6 bases and J lost 5 bases. The CDR3 is CSVGTSGGYDEQYF. The CDR3 DNA sequence: TGCAGCGTCGGGACTAGCGGGGGGTATGACGAGCAGTACTTC.

The genes are TRBV5-1 and TRBJ1-1; D perhaps matches TRBD1 (6 bases). Looked up from germline, CDR1 is SGHRS and CDR2 is YFSETQ. The CDR3 has 15 residues. The germline V and J ends were trimmed by 2 bases and 6 bases, with 17 bases remaining between them. CDR3 bases: TGCGCCAGCAGCTTTCCGGGAAAGGGGGACGCTGAAGCTTTCTTT. Translating gives CASSFPGKGDAEAFF. The full variable domain, in which reference TRBV5-1 and TRBJ1-1 provide the parts outside the CDR3, is KAGVTQTPRYLIKTRGQQVTLSCSPISGHRSVSWYQQTPGQGLQFLFEYFSETQRNKGNFPGRFSGRQFSNSRSEMNVSTLELGDSALYLCASSFPGKGDAEAFFGQGTRLTVV.

CDR3 sequence: CASSRDHRAMNTEAFF. CDR3 nucleotides: TGTGCCAGCAGCCGTGATCACAGGGCGATGAACACTGAAGCTTTCTTT. The gene calls are TRBV5-4 and TRBJ1-1; D is possibly TRBD1 (6 bases). Per the germline V gene, CDR1 is SGHNT and CDR2 is YYREEE (reference sequence). Trimming took 4 bases from V and 0 from J, leaving 16 bases between them. The CDR3 is 16 residues long.

The CDR3 region is CASSLQGLNYGYTF. For the CDR3, the DNA is TGTGCCAGCAGCCTACAGGGCCTAAACTATGGCTACACCTTC. This chain uses TRBV6-6 with TRBJ1-2; possibly TRBD1 for D (6 bases). V lost 6 bases, J lost 2 bases, and 13 bases lay in between. Germline loops: CDR1 MNHNY, CDR2 SVGAGI (reference sequence). The CDR3 contains 14 residues.

The gene calls are TRBV5-1 and TRBJ2-6; no firm D call. The V gene's germline CDR1 is SGHRS and CDR2 YFSETQ. The CDR3 sequence is 16 residues long. V lost 1 base, J lost 0 bases, and 8 bases lay in between. The CDR3 protein is CASSLTTSSGANVLTF. DNA for the CDR3: TGCGCCAGCAGCTTGACTACCAGCTCTGGGGCCAACGTCCTGACTTTC.

The V gene is TRBV30, the J gene TRBJ2-3; TRBD1 is a possible D gene (6 bases). CDR1 and CDR2 (germline): GTSNPN, SVGIG (reference sequence). Trimming stripped 4 bases from V and 4 bases from J, with 6 bases between. This CDR3 comprises 11 residues. CDR3 sequence (DNA): TGTGCCTGGAAGGGGGCAGATACGCAGTATTTT. Amino acids: CAWKGADTQYF. Drawing the rest from reference TRBV30 and TRBJ2-3, the complete variable domain is SQTIHQWPATLVQPVGSPLSLECTVEGTSNPNLYWYRQAAGRGLQLLFYSVGIGQISSEVPQNLSASRPQDRQFILSSKKLLLSDSGFYLCAWKGADTQYFGPGTRLTVL.

The chain is built from TRBV4-3 and TRBJ2-1; TRBD2 matches at 10 bases. CDR1 and CDR2 (germline): LGHNA, YSLEER. The trim removed 2 bases at V and 8 bases at J, leaving 15 bases unmatched. The CDR3 is made up of 18 amino acids. CDR3 in DNA: TGCGCCAGCAGCCAATCCTCTCCCCAGCGGGGGGGCGGAGATGAGCAGTTCTTC. Amino acid sequence: CASSQSSPQRGGGDEQFF.

This rearrangement joins TRBV9 to TRBJ2-5; D possibly corresponds to TRBD1 (6 bases). Per the germline V gene, CDR1 is SGDLS and CDR2 is YYNGEE. V was cut by 0 bases and J by 5 bases, with 14 bases left in between. CDR3 length: 15 amino acids. The chain's CDR3 is CASSVADRPQETQYF. CDR3 bases: TGTGCCAGCAGCGTAGCCGACAGGCCCCAGGAGACCCAGTACTTC.

This clone appeared a single time. The chain is built from TRBV7-9 and TRBJ1-6; TRBD1 matches 7 bases. Trimming cost V 3 bases and J 7 bases; bases outside gene matches: 3. This CDR3 spans 14 amino acids. The germline V gene has CDR1 SEHNR and CDR2 FQNEAQ (reference sequence). DNA of the CDR3: TGTGCCAGCAGCTTGGGACAGATAAATTCACCCCTCCACTTT. Protein product: CASSLGQINSPLHF.

As concerns this clone: Relative to the germline gene, one junction end is altered; a read error may explain this. This sample includes further DNA sequences coding for the same CDR3. V is TRBV10-1 and J is TRBJ1-5, with TRBD1 matching 9 bases. The CDR3 extends over 15 amino acids. Germline CDR1 is WNHNN and CDR2 is SYGVQD (reference sequence). As DNA, the CDR3 is TGCGCCAGCAGACCGGGACAGGGCGGGAATCAACCCCAGCATTTT. Translating gives CASRPGQGGNQPQHF.

V is TRBV29-1 and J is TRBJ2-3, with TRBD2 matching over 9 bases. Trimming cost V 6 bases and J 3 bases; bases outside gene matches: 4. From germline, CDR1 is SQVTM and CDR2 ANQGSEA. This CDR3 has 13 amino acids. CDR3 sequence: CSVAGGKTDTQYF. The CDR3 nucleotides read TGCAGCGTGGCGGGGGGGAAAACAGATACGCAGTATTTT.

The CDR3 spells CSAMLGTTIYF. CDR3 DNA: TGCAGTGCTATGTTAGGGACAACCATATATTTT. The V gene is TRBV20-1, the J gene TRBJ1-3; weak D call: TRBD1 (6 bases). The ends were cut back, 4 bases at V and 10 bases at J, with 11 bases in the middle. The germline V gene encodes CDR1 DFQATT and CDR2 SNEGSKA (reference sequence). This CDR3 has 11 amino acids.

This chain connects TRBV6-5 to TRBJ2-7; D is possibly TRBD1 (5 bases). This CDR3 has 15 amino acids. Germline values: CDR1 MNHEY, CDR2 SVGAGI. V dropped 6 bases and J dropped 2 bases, with 17 bases sitting between them. CDR3 region: CASRLLEQATYEQYF. The CDR3 DNA reads as TGTGCCAGCAGACTGCTGGAACAGGCCACCTACGAGCAGTACTTC.